This is a list of T cell receptor beta chains from one sample in a study of shared T cell receptors in the human thymus. Sequenced by immunoSEQ multiplex PCR; TCRdb stores in-frame clones only, minus some. The sample holds hundreds of thousands of clones, approximately 83% seen once. These same records also appear under a second study, on human thymus T cells.

Sequencing input: thymocytes. These receptors came from a girl under three years old with a congenital heart defect. CDR3s include the opening cysteine and the closing phenylalanine or tryptophan. A D gene is named only where the DNA matches it firmly. Not every row has a clone size; where given, it reads once, few, many or a size class.

D gene | clone size | J gene | V gene | CDR3 DNA | CDR3 protein
. | . | TRBJ1-1 | TRBV5-6 | TGTGCCAGCAGCTTGGCCGGAGTCATGAACACTGAAGCTTTCTTT | CASSLAGVMNTEAFF
. | . | TRBJ1-5 | TRBV27 | TGTGCCAGCAGTAGCCGGGGGGCACGCAATCAGCCCCAGCATTTT | CASSSRGARNQPQHF
. | once | TRBJ1-6 | TRBV7-9 | TGTGCCAGCAGCTTAGAAAATTCAGGTCGGTCACCCCTCCACTTT | CASSLENSGRSPLHF
TRBD1 | . | TRBJ2-7 | TRBV19 | TGTGCCAGTACTAAAACCACAGTACCGGGACAGGGAGTTTACGAGCAGTACTTC | CASTKTTVPGQGVYEQYF
TRBD1 | once | TRBJ1-2 | TRBV9 | TGTGCCAGCAGCGTAGTTGGGAGACAGGGTTATGGCTACACCTTC | CASSVVGRQGYGYTF
TRBD2 | . | TRBJ2-2 | TRBV5-5 | TGTGCCAGCAGCTACCGGCGGGGGGTGAACACCGGGGAGCTGTTTTTT | CASSYRRGVNTGELFF
. | . | TRBJ2-3 | TRBV9 | TGTGCCAGCAGCGTAGTGGAGCGGACAGACACAGATACGCAGTATTTT | CASSVVERTDTDTQYF
TRBD2 | . | TRBJ2-1 | TRBV6-1 | TGTGCCAGCAGTGAGCCGGGGGGGAGTTACAATGAGCAGTTCTTC | CASSEPGGSYNEQFF
. | . | TRBJ2-3 | TRBV10-3 | TGTGCCACCAAAGAAGTACCGGGAGATACGCAGTATTTT | CATKEVPGDTQYF
TRBD1 | . | TRBJ1-2 | TRBV6-1 | TGTGCCAGCAGTGGGGCAGGGACAGATTGTTTTGGCTACACCTTC | CASSGAGTDCFGYTF
TRBD2 | . | TRBJ2-1 | TRBV9 | TGTGCCAGCAGCCCTAGGGGGGCGGGGGGTCCTATGTACAATGAGCAGTTCTTC | CASSPRGAGGPMYNEQFF
. | . | TRBJ2-7 | TRBV5-1 | TGCGCCAGCAGCTTAGCCGGTATTCCCTACGAGCAGTACTTC | CASSLAGIPYEQYF
TRBD1 | . | TRBJ1-1 | TRBV11-2 | TGTGCCAGCAGCCTAGAGCCGACAGGGCTGAACACTGAAGCTTTCTTT | CASSLEPTGLNTEAFF
. | . | TRBJ1-3 | TRBV28 | TGTGCCAGCAGTGGAACAGTCTCTGGAAACACCATATATTTT | CASSGTVSGNTIYF
. | once | TRBJ1-1 | TRBV19 | TGTGCCAGTAGTACCGACGATAGGGGTCTGAACACTGAAGCTTTCTTT | CASSTDDRGLNTEAFF
. | . | TRBJ1-2 | TRBV2 | TGTGCCAGCAGTGAGGGAGACTATGGCTACACCTTC | CASSEGDYGYTF
TRBD1 | . | TRBJ1-2 | TRBV4-1 | TGCGCCAGCAGCCAGGACACCGGGACAGGGGATAACTATGGCTACACCTTC | CASSQDTGTGDNYGYTF
. | . | TRBJ1-5 | TRBV27 | TGTGCCAGCAGTTTACGGGGTATGCGTTCGGATAGCAATCAGCCCCAGCATTTT | CASSLRGMRSDSNQPQHF
. | . | TRBJ1-6 | TRBV23-1 | TGCGCCAGCAGGCGGACAGAACCACCAGTTAATTCACCCCTCCACTTT | CASRRTEPPVNSPLHF
. | . | TRBJ2-7 | TRBV6-1 | TGTGCCAGCAGTCCCCCGGGCGGGTTCTCCTACGAGCAGTACTTC | CASSPPGGFSYEQYF
TRBD1 | few | TRBJ2-7 | TRBV2 | TGTGCCAGCAGTGATGATCGCGGGGACAGGGGTTACGAGCAGTACTTC | CASSDDRGDRGYEQYF
. | few | TRBJ1-1 | TRBV4-1 | TGCGCCAGCAGCCAGGAGCCCACAGGGTTGAGGACTGAAGCTTTCTTT | CASSQEPTGLRTEAFF
. | . | TRBJ1-5 | TRBV6-1 | TGTGCCAGCAGTGAATCACAGTCGGCCCAGCATTTT | CASSESQSAQHF
. | . | TRBJ2-1 | TRBV2 | TGTGCCAGCAGTGGCAGGGGATCCGTCAATGAGCAGTTCTTC | CASSGRGSVNEQFF
. | . | TRBJ1-5 | TRBV7-3 | TGTGCCAGCAGCTTACAGGGAAATCAGCCCCAGCATTTT | CASSLQGNQPQHF
. | . | TRBJ2-4 | TRBV13 | TGTGCCAGCAGCTTAAGGGCTAGCCTGGCCAAAAACATTCAGTACTTC | CASSLRASLAKNIQYF
. | . | TRBJ1-1 | TRBV5-1 | TGCGCCAGCAGCTTGGTCTCATCTTTGGAGGGGAGCACTGAAGCTTTCTTT | CASSLVSSLEGSTEAFF
. | . | TRBJ1-3 | TRBV19 | TGTGCCAGTATGGTGGTCAGCGAATTTTCTGGAAACACCATATATTTT | CASMVVSEFSGNTIYF
TRBD1 | . | TRBJ1-5 | TRBV5-1 | TGCGCCAGCAGCCCGGGACAGGGACCCCAGCATTTT | CASSPGQGPQHF
. | few | TRBJ1-2 | TRBV7-9 | TGTGCCAGCAGCCCTTCGCTATATGGCTACACCTTC | CASSPSLYGYTF
. | few | TRBJ2-1 | TRBV5-1 | TGCGCCAGCAGCACAAGCCCGGGGGGCCCCTACAATGAGCAGTTCTTC | CASSTSPGGPYNEQFF
TRBD1 | . | TRBJ2-5 | TRBV23-1 | TGCGCCAGCAGTCTTGGGACAGGGCTATGCGAGACCCAGTACTTC | CASSLGTGLCETQYF
TRBD1 | few | TRBJ1-2 | TRBV9 | TGTGCCAGCAAGCCTTCCCCGGACAGGCGAGACTATGGCTACACCTTC | CASKPSPDRRDYGYTF
TRBD1 | . | TRBJ2-7 | TRBV6-4 | TGTGCCAGCAGTGACGTCCCCGACAGGGACCGCTACGAGCAGTACTTC | CASSDVPDRDRYEQYF
. | . | TRBJ1-6 | TRBV5-1 | TGCGCCAGCAGCTTGGGCAGTGGTGATTCACCCCTCCACTTT | CASSLGSGDSPLHF
. | . | TRBJ2-1 | TRBV6-5 | TGTGCCAGCAGTTACGCCCGGGTCAGCTCCTACAATGAGCAGTTCTTC | CASSYARVSSYNEQFF
. | . | TRBJ2-7 | TRBV10-3 | TGTGCCATCAGTGAGAGGGTGCGGGACGCCTACGAGCAGTACTTC | CAISERVRDAYEQYF